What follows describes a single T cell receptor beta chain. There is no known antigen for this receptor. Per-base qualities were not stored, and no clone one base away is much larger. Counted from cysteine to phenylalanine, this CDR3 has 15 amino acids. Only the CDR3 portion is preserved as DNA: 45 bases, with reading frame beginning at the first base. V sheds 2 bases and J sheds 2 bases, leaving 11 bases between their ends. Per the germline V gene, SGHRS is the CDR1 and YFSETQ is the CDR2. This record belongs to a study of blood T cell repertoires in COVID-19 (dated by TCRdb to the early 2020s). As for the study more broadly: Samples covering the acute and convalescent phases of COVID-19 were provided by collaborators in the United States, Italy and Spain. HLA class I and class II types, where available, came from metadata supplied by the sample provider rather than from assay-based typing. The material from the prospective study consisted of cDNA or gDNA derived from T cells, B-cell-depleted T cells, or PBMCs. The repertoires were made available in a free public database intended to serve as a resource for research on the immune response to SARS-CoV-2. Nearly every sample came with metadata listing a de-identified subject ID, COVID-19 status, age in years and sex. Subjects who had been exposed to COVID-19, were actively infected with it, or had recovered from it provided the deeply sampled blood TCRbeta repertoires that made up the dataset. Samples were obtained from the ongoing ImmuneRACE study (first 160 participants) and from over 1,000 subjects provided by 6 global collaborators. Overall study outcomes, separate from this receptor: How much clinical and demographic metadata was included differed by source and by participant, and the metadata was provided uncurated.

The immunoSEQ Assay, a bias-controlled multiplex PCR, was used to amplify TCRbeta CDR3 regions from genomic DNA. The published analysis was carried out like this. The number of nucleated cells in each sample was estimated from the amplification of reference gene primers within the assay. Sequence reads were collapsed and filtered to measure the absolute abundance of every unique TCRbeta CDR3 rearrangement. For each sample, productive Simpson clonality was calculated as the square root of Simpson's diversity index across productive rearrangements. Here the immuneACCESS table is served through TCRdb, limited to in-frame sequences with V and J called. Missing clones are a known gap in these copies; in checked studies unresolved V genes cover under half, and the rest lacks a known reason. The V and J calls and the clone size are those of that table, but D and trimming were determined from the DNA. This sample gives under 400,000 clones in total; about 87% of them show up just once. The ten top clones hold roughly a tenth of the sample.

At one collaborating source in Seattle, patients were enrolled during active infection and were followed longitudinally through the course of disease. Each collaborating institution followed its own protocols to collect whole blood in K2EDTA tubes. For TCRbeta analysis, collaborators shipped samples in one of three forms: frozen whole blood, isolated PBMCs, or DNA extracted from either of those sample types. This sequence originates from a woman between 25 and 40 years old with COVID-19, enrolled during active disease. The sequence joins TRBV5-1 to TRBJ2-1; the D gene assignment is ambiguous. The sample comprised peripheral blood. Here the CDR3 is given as CASSLFGPTYNEQFF. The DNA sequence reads TGCGCCAGCAGCTTATTCGGTCCAACCTACAATGAGCAGTTCTTC.